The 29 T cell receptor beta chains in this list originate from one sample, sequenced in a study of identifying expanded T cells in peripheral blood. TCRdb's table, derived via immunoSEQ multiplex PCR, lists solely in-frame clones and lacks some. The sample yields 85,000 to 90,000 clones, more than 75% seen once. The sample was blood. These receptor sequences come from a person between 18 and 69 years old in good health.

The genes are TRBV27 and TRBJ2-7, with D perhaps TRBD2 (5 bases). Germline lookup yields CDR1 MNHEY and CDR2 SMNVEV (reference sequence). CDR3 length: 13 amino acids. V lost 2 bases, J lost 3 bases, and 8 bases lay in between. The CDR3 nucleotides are TGTGCCAGCAGTTTAAGCGGCAACTACGAGCAGTACTTC. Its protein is CASSLSGNYEQYF.

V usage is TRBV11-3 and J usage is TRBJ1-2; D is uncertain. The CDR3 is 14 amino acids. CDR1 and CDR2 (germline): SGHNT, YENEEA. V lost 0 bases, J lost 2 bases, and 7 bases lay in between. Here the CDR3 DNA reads TGTGCCAGCAGCTTAGATCCACAGAACTATGGCTACACCTTC. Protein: CASSLDPQNYGYTF.

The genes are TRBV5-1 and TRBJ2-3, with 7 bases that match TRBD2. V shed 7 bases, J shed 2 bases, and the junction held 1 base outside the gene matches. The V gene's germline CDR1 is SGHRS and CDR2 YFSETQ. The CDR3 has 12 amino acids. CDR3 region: CASRGVTDTQYF. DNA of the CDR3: TGCGCCAGCCGGGGGGTCACAGATACGCAGTATTTT.

The CDR3 loop reads CAISEWDSEQPQHF. The CDR3 bases are TGTGCCATCAGTGAATGGGACTCAGAACAGCCCCAGCATTTT. This sequence joins TRBV10-3 and TRBJ1-5, with a tentative D call TRBD1 (5 bases). Germline-derived CDR1 and CDR2 are ENHRY and SYGVKD. CDR3 length: 14 residues. Trimming cost V 3 bases and J 7 bases, with 13 bases left between them.

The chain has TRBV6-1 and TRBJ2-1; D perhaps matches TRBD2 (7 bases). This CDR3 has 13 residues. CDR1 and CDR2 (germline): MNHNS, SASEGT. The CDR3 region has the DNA TGTGCAACCCGGGGGGCCTCCTACAATGAGCAGTTCTTC. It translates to CATRGASYNEQFF.

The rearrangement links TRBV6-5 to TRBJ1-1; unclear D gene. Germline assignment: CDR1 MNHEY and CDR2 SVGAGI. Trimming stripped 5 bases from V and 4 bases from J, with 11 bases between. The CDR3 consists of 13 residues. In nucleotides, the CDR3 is TGTGCCAGCAGTCCGGAGTCGACCACTGAAGCTTTCTTT. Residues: CASSPESTTEAFF.

The CDR3 spells CASSKGKTVGRQPQHF. The CDR3 region has the DNA TGTGCCAGCAGCAAAGGAAAGACAGTGGGGCGTCAGCCCCAGCATTTT. V gene TRBV21-1 combines with J gene TRBJ1-5; TRBD1 is taken as the D call from the table, unchecked against the DNA. TRBV21-1 is a listed pseudogene. The CDR3 length is 16 residues.

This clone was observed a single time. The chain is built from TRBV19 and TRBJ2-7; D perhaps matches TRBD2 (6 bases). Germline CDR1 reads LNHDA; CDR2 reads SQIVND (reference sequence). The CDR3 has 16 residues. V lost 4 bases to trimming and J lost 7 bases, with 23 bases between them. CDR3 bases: TGTGCCAGTAGTACCGTTGGGCGGGGACGGCTACGGGAGCAGTACTTC. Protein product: CASSTVGRGRLREQYF.

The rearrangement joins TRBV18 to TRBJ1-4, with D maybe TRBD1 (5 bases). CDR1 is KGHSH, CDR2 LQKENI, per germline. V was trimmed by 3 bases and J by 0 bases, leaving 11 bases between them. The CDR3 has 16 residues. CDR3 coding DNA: TGTGCCAGCTCACCCCAGGGCGGTTCAACTAATGAAAAACTGTTTTTT. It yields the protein CASSPQGGSTNEKLFF.

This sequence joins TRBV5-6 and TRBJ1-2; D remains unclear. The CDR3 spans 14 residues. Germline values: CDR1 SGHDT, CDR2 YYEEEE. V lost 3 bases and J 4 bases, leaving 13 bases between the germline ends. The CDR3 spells CASSSRDPGYGYTF. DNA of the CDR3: TGTGCCAGCAGCTCTCGCGACCCAGGCTATGGCTACACCTTC.

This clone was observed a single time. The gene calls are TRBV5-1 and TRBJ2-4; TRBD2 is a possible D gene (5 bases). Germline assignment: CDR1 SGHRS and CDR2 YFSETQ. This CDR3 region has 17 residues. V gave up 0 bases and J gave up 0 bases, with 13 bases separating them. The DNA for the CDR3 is TGCGCCAGCAGCTTGGTCCCGGGGATCTTAGCCAAAAACATTCAGTACTTC. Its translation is CASSLVPGILAKNIQYF.

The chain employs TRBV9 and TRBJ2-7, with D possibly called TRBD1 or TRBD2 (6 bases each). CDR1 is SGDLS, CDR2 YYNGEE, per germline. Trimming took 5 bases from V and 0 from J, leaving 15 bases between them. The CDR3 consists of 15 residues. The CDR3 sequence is CASSEGGGSSYEQYF. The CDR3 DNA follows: TGTGCCAGCAGTGAGGGGGGAGGCAGCTCCTACGAGCAGTACTTC.

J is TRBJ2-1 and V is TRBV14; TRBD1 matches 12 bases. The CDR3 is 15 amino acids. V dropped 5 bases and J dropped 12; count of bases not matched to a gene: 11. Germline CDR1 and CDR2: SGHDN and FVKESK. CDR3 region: CASSTSGTGGRGQFF. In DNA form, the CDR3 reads TGTGCCAGCAGCACCTCCGGGACAGGGGGCAGAGGGCAGTTCTTC.

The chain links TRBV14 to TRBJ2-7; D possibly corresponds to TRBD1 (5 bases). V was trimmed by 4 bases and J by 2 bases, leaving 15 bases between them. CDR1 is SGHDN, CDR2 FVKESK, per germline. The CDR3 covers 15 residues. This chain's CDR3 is CASSPPGAYPYEQYF. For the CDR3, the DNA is TGTGCCAGCAGCCCGCCTGGGGCTTACCCCTACGAGCAGTACTTC.

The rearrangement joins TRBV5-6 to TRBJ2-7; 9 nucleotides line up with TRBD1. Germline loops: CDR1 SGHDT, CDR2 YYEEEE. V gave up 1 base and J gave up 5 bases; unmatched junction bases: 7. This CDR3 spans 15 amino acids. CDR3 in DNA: TGTGCCAGCAGCTTGTGGATACAGGGGGCCCACGAGCAGTACTTC. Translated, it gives CASSLWIQGAHEQYF.

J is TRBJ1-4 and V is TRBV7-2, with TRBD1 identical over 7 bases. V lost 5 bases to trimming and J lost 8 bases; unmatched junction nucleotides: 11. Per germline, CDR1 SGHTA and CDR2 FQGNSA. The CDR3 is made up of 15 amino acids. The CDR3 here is CASSAQGVPGEKLFF. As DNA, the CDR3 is TGTGCCAGCAGCGCTCAGGGGGTCCCGGGGGAAAAACTGTTTTTT.

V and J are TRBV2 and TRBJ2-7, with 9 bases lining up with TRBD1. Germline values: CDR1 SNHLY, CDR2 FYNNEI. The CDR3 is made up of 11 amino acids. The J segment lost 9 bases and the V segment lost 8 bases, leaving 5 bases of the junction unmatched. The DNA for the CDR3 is TGTGCCAGCCAGACAGGGGGAAGGCAGTACTTC. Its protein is CASQTGGRQYF.

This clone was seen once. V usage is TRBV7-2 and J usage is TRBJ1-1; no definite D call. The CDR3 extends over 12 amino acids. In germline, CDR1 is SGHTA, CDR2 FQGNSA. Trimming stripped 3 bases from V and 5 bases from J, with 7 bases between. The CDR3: CASSLWQTEAFF. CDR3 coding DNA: TGTGCCAGCAGCTTGTGGCAGACTGAAGCTTTCTTT.

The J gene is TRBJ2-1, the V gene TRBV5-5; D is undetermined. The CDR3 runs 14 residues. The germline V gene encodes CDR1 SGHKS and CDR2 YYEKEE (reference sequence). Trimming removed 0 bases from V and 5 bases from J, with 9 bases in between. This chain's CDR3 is CASSLAWGNNEQFF. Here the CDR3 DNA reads TGTGCCAGCAGCTTGGCGTGGGGAAACAATGAGCAGTTCTTC. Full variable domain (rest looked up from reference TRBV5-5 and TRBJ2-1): DAGVTQSPTHLIKTRGQQVTLRCSPISGHKSVSWYQQVLGQGPQFIFQYYEKEERGRGNFPDRFSARQFPNYSSELNVNALLLGDSALYLCASSLAWGNNEQFFGPGTRLTVL.

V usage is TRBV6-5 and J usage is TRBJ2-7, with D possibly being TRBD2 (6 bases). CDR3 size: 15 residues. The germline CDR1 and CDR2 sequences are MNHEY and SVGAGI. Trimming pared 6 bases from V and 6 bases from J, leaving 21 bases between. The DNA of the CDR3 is TGTGCCAGCAGACCACGGGGAGGTAGGGAAACCGAGCAGTACTTC. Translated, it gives CASRPRGGRETEQYF.

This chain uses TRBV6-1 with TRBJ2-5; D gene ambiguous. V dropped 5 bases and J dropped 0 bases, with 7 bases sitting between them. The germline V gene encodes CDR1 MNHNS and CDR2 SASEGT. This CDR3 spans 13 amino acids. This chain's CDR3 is CASSSGHQETQYF. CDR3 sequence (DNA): TGTGCCAGCAGTTCTGGACACCAAGAGACCCAGTACTTC.

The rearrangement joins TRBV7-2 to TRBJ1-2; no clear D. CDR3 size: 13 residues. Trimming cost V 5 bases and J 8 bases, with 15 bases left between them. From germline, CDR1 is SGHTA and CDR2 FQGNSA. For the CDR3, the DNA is TGTGCCAGCAGCCCTCGGGAAGCTGGGGGCTACACCTTC. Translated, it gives CASSPREAGGYTF.

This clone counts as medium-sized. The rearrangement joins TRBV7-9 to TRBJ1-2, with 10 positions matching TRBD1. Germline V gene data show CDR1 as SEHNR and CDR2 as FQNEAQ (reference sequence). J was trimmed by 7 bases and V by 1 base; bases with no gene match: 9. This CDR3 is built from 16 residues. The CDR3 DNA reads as TGTGCCAGCAGCTTAGGTTCGGGACAGGGGTCGCGTGGCTACACCTTC. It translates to CASSLGSGQGSRGYTF. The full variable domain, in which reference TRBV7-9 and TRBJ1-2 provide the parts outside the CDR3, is DTGVSQNPRHKITKRGQNVTFRCDPISEHNRLYWYRQTLGQGPEFLTYFQNEAQLEKSRLLSDRFSAERPKGSFSTLEIQRTEQGDSAMYLCASSLGSGQGSRGYTFGSGTRLTVV.

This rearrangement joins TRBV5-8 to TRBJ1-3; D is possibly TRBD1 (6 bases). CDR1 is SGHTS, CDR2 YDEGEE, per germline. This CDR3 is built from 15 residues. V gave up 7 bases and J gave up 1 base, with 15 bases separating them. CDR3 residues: CASSSQGLSGNTIYF. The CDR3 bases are TGTGCCAGCTCCTCCCAGGGGCTTTCTGGAAACACCATATATTTT.

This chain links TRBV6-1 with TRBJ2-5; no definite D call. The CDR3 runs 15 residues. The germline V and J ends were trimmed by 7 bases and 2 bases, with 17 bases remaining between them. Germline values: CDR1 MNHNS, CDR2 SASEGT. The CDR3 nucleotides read TGTGCCAGCAAAGGGAACACACGGGCACAAGAGACCCAGTACTTC. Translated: CASKGNTRAQETQYF.

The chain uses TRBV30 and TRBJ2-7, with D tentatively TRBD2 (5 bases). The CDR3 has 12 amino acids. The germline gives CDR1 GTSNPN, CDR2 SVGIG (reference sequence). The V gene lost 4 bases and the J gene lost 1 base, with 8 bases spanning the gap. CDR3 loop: CAWTSGSYEQYF. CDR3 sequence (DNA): TGTGCCTGGACTTCGGGGTCCTACGAGCAGTACTTC. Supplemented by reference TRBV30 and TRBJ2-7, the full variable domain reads SQTIHQWPATLVQPVGSPLSLECTVEGTSNPNLYWYRQAAGRGLQLLFYSVGIGQISSEVPQNLSASRPQDRQFILSSKKLLLSDSGFYLCAWTSGSYEQYFGPGTRLTVT.

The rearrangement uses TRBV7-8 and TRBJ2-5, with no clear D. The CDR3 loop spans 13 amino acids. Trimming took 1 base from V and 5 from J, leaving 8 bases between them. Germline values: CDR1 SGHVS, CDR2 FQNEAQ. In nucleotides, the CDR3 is TGTGCCAGCAGCTTAGTGCAACCGGAGACCCAGTACTTC. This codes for CASSLVQPETQYF.

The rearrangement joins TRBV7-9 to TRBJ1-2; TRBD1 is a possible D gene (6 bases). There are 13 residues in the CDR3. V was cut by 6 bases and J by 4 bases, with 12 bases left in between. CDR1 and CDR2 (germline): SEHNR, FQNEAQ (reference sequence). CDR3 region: CASSLGQLYGYTF. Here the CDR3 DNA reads TGTGCCAGCAGTCTCGGACAGCTCTATGGCTACACCTTC.

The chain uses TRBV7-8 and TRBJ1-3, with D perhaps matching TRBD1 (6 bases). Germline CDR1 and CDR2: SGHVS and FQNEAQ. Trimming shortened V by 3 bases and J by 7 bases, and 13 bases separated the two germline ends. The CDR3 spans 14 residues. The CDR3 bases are TGTGCCAGCAGCTTTGGACAGCAACAGAACACCATATATTTT. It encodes CASSFGQQQNTIYF.